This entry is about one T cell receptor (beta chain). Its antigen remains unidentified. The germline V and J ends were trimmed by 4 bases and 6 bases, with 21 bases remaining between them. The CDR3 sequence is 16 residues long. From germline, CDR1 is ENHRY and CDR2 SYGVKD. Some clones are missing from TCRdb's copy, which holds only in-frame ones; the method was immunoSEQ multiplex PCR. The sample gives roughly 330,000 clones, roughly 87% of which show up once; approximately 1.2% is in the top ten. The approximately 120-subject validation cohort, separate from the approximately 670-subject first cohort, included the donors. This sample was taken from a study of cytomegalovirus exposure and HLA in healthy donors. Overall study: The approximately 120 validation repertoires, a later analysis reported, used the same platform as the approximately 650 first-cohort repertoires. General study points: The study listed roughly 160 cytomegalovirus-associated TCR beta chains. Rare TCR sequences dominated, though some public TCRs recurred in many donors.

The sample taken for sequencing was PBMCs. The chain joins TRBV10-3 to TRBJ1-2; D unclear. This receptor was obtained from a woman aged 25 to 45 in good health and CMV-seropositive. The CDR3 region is CAISAVSESSAHGYTF. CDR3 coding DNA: TGTGCCATCAGTGCGGTATCGGAGAGTTCTGCTCATGGCTACACCTTC.